This T cell receptor beta chain was documented in a study of early T cells in non-severe SARS-CoV-2 infection. Background on the study: Whole-blood bulk RNA, unsorted, was sequenced, and chains were unpaired.

Unique molecular identifiers were added to individual cDNA molecules. One entry per CDR3 protein results from TCRdb running MiXCR on the 5' RACE reads. The table includes some 59,000 distinct CDR3 sequences, approximately 10% detected once. General study findings and limits: Database matching using VDJdb favored anti-spike CD8 responses, with private and CD4 specificities left missing.

Germline-derived CDR1 and CDR2 are SGDLS and YYNGEE. V was cut by 2 bases and J by 3 bases, with 15 bases left in between. The CDR3 length is 16 residues. This clonotype was observed many times. What it recognizes is unknown. This rearrangement joins TRBV9 to TRBJ2-1, with D hard to call. The TCR originated in an adult who was a healthcare worker with PCR-confirmed SARS-CoV-2 infection or an uninfected control (not recorded which). The sample consisted of whole blood, taken at baseline. The CDR3 DNA sequence: TGTGCCAGCAGCGTCTCCACCGGGTCACACTACAATGAGCAGTTCTTC. This sequence encodes CASSVSTGSHYNEQFF. The full variable domain, its missing parts supplied by reference TRBV9 and TRBJ2-1, is DSGVTQTPKHLITATGQRVTLRCSPRSGDLSVYWYQQSLDQGLQFLIQYYNGEERAKGNILERFSAQQFPDLHSELNLSSLELGDSALYFCASSVSTGSHYNEQFFGPGTRLTVL.